The source of this T cell receptor (beta chain) is a study of T cell responses to AZD1222 COVID-19 vaccine. Trimming shortened V by 1 base and J by 7 bases, and 12 bases separated the two germline ends. The CDR3 contains 14 residues. Germline CDR1 is SGHDT and CDR2 is YYEEEE. Whole-study findings and limits: In a largely white British group with more females than males, clonal diversity was possibly underestimated. Spike-spanning, vaccine-associated CD4 TCRs were dominant at 160-218 and 743-854. Within unmutated variant regions lay the reported targets of nearly half of spike-specific TCRs.

The protocol was immunoSEQ multiplex PCR, while the TCRdb copy is restricted to in-frame clones and leaves out a portion. The sample records 100,000 to 150,000 clones, roughly 88% being singletons. A remark on this clone: The antigen remains undetermined.

This specimen consisted of peripheral blood, obtained on day 0 of MenACWY control vaccination. The chain joins TRBV5-6 to TRBJ2-4; weak D call: TRBD1 (6 bases). This clonotype was obtained from an adult in good health. The CDR3 spells CASSLLQGYNIQYF. The CDR3 nucleotides are TGTGCCAGCAGCTTGCTACAGGGATACAACATTCAGTACTTC.